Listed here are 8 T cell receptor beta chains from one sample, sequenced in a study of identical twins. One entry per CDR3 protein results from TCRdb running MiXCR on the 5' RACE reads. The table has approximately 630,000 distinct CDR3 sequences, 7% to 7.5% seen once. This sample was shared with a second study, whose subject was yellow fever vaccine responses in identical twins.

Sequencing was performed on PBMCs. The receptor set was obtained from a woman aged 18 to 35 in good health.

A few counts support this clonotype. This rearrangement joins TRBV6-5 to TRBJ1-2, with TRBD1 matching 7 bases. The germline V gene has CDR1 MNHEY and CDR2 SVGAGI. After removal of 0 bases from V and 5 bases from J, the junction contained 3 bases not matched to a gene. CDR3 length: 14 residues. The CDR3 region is CASSYSGTAYGYTF. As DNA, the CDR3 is TGTGCCAGCAGTTACTCAGGGACAGCTTATGGCTACACCTTC.

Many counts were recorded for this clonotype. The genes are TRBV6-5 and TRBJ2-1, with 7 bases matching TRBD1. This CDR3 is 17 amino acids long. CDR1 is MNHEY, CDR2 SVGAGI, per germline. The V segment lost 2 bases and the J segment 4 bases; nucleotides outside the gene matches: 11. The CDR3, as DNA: TGTGCCAGCAGTTACGGATCTACAGGGGTCGGGTACAATGAGCAGTTCTTC. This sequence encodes CASSYGSTGVGYNEQFF.

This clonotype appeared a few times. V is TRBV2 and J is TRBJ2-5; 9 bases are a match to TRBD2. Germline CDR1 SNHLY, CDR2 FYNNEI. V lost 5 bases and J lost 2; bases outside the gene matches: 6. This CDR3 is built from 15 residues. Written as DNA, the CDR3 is TGTGCCAGCAGTAAGCGGGGGGCCCAACAAGAGACCCAGTACTTC. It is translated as CASSKRGAQQETQYF.

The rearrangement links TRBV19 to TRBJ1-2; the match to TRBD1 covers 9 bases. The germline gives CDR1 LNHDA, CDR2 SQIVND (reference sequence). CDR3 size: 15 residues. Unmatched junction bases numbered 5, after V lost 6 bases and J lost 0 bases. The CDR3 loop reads CASSPTGGPNYGYTF. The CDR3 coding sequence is TGTGCCAGTAGCCCGACAGGGGGACCTAACTATGGCTACACCTTC.

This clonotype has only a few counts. The CDR3 coding sequence is TGTGCCACCAGTGATGGGCGACTAGCGGGAGAGGGGGAGACCCAGTACTTC. Translated, it gives CATSDGRLAGEGETQYF. The J gene is TRBJ2-5, the V gene TRBV24-1, with 12 bases fitting TRBD2. The germline CDR1 and CDR2 sequences are KGHDR and SFDVKD. The CDR3 is 17 residues long. V shed 3 bases, J shed 5 bases, and the junction held 9 bases outside the gene matches.

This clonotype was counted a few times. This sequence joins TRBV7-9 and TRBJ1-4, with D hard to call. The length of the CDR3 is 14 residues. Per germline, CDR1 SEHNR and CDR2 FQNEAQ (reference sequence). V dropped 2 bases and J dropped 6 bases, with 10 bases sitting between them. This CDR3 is CASSLRHGDEKLFF. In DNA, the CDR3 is TGTGCCAGCAGCTTACGACACGGGGATGAAAAACTGTTTTTT.

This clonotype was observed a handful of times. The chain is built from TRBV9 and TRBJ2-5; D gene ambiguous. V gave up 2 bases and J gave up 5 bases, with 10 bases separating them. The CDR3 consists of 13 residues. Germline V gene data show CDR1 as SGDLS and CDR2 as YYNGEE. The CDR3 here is CASSVIGGETQYF. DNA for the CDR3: TGTGCCAGCAGCGTGATAGGTGGGGAGACCCAGTACTTC.

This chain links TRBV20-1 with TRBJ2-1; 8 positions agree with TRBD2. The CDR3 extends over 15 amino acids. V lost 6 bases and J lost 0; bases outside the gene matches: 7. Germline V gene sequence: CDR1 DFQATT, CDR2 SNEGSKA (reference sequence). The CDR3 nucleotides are TGCAGTGCCCGTAGCGGGGCCGTCTCCTACAATGAGCAGTTCTTC. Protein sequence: CSARSGAVSYNEQFF.